A selection of T cell receptor beta chains follows, all from one sample in a study of OX40 agonist ivuxolimab in advanced cancers. This table comes from immunoSEQ multiplex PCR, and its TCRdb copy is limited to in-frame clones, with some not included. The sample records about 69,000 clones, more than 75% being singletons. Sequences were derived from CD4+ or CD8+ T cells sorted from blood, sampled in a trial of the OX40 agonist ivuxolimab. The receptors originated from an adult with an advanced solid tumor such as melanoma, head and neck, liver or kidney cancer. Each CDR3 is given with its conserved first and last residue. Fields, in order: D gene, clone size, J gene, V gene, CDR3 DNA, CDR3 protein. A D gene is named only where the DNA matches it firmly. The size field is filled for only some rows; it gives once, few, many or a size class.

d_call: TRBD1
clone_size: NA
j_call: TRBJ1-4
v_call: TRBV27
cdr3_nt: TGTGCCAGCCGATCCTCCGGGACAGGCGAAAAACTGTTTTTT
cdr3_aa: CASRSSGTGEKLFF

d_call: NA
clone_size: NA
j_call: TRBJ2-1
v_call: TRBV11-3
cdr3_nt: TGTGCCAGCAGTTTGGACCCCGCGGCCTACAATGAGCAGTTCTTC
cdr3_aa: CASSLDPAAYNEQFF

d_call: NA
clone_size: NA
j_call: TRBJ1-1
v_call: TRBV18
cdr3_nt: TGTGCCAGCTCACCGCCCTACCCGGCCACTGAAGCTTTCTTT
cdr3_aa: CASSPPYPATEAFF

d_call: TRBD2
clone_size: NA
j_call: TRBJ2-5
v_call: TRBV30
cdr3_nt: TGTGCCTGGAGTGTACGTAGCGGGGAGACCCAGTACTTC
cdr3_aa: CAWSVRSGETQYF

d_call: NA
clone_size: NA
j_call: TRBJ2-2
v_call: TRBV11-2
cdr3_nt: TGTGCCAGCGCCACCCCCGGGGAGCTGTTTTTT
cdr3_aa: CASATPGELFF

d_call: NA
clone_size: NA
j_call: TRBJ1-5
v_call: TRBV19
cdr3_nt: TGTGCCTTAGGGGGGGCCGGGGAGGGCAATCAGCCCCAGCATTTT
cdr3_aa: CALGGAGEGNQPQHF

d_call: NA
clone_size: once
j_call: TRBJ1-3
v_call: TRBV2
cdr3_nt: TGTGCCAGCAGTCTCCTGACAGAAGGAAACACCATATATTTT
cdr3_aa: CASSLLTEGNTIYF

d_call: NA
clone_size: NA
j_call: TRBJ1-4
v_call: TRBV2
cdr3_nt: TGTGCCAGCAGTGAACGGGGGGCAACTAATGAAAAACTGTTTTTT
cdr3_aa: CASSERGATNEKLFF

d_call: NA
clone_size: NA
j_call: TRBJ1-2
v_call: TRBV28
cdr3_nt: TGTGCCAGCAGTTCCCCCCCAACCCAGGTGGGCTATGGCTACACCTTC
cdr3_aa: CASSSPPTQVGYGYTF

d_call: TRBD1
clone_size: NA
j_call: TRBJ2-3
v_call: TRBV5-1
cdr3_nt: TGCGCCAGCAGCTTGGCCACAAGACAGGGTGCAGATACGCAGTATTTT
cdr3_aa: CASSLATRQGADTQYF

d_call: NA
clone_size: once
j_call: TRBJ2-1
v_call: TRBV28
cdr3_nt: TGTGCCAGCAGTTCACCTGGGGCCCGATCCTACAATGAGCAGTTCTTC
cdr3_aa: CASSSPGARSYNEQFF

d_call: NA
clone_size: NA
j_call: TRBJ2-7
v_call: TRBV11-2
cdr3_nt: TGTGCCAGCAGCTTAGATGGGGGCCTCTACGAGCAGTACTTC
cdr3_aa: CASSLDGGLYEQYF

d_call: NA
clone_size: NA
j_call: TRBJ1-2
v_call: TRBV19
cdr3_nt: TGTGCCAGTAGTACCTTGACAGGACTCTATGGCTACACCTTC
cdr3_aa: CASSTLTGLYGYTF

d_call: NA
clone_size: NA
j_call: TRBJ1-5
v_call: TRBV27
cdr3_nt: TGTGCCAGCAGTCCCTTGGGTGTCAATCAGCCCCAGCATTTT
cdr3_aa: CASSPLGVNQPQHF

d_call: NA
clone_size: NA
j_call: TRBJ1-1
v_call: TRBV5-1
cdr3_nt: TGCGCCAGCAGCCCTCAAACCGCTCACACTGAAGCTTTCTTT
cdr3_aa: CASSPQTAHTEAFF

d_call: NA
clone_size: NA
j_call: TRBJ2-1
v_call: TRBV6-4
cdr3_nt: TGTGCCAGCAGTGAAGGCACAGGCCCTTACAATGAGCAGTTCTTC
cdr3_aa: CASSEGTGPYNEQFF

d_call: TRBD2
clone_size: NA
j_call: TRBJ2-7
v_call: TRBV6-6
cdr3_nt: TGTGCCAGCAGCAAAGTTGCAGCGGGAGGGCACGAGCAGTACTTC
cdr3_aa: CASSKVAAGGHEQYF

d_call: TRBD1
clone_size: NA
j_call: TRBJ2-7
v_call: TRBV10-3
cdr3_nt: TGTGCCATCAATGCAGAGGACAGGCTCTCCTACGAGCAGTACTTC
cdr3_aa: CAINAEDRLSYEQYF

d_call: NA
clone_size: NA
j_call: TRBJ2-1
v_call: TRBV5-6
cdr3_nt: TGTGCCAGCAGCCGCGGGACGACAGTAAATGAGCAGTTCTTC
cdr3_aa: CASSRGTTVNEQFF

d_call: NA
clone_size: NA
j_call: TRBJ1-2
v_call: TRBV27
cdr3_nt: TGTGCCAGCAGTTCCCAGTGGGAAAGGAACTATGGCTACACCTTC
cdr3_aa: CASSSQWERNYGYTF

d_call: NA
clone_size: NA
j_call: TRBJ1-3
v_call: TRBV11-2
cdr3_nt: TGTGCCAGCGTCCGACAGCTCTCTGGAAACACCATATATTTT
cdr3_aa: CASVRQLSGNTIYF

d_call: NA
clone_size: NA
j_call: TRBJ2-1
v_call: TRBV4-3
cdr3_nt: TGCGCCAGCAGCCGGACGCGACAGTACAATGAGCAGTTCTTC
cdr3_aa: CASSRTRQYNEQFF